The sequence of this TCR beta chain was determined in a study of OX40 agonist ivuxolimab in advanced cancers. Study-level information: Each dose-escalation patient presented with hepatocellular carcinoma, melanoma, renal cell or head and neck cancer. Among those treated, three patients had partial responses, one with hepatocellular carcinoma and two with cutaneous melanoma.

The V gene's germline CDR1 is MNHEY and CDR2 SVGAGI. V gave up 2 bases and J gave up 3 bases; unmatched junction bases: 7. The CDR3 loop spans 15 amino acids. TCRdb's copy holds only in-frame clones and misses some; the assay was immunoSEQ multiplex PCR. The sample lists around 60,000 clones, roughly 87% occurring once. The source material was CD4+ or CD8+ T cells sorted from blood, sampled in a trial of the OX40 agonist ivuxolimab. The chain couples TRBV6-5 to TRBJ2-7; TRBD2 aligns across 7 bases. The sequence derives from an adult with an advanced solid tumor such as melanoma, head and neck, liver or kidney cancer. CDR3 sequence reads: CASSYRASGRYEQYF. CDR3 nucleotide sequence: TGTGCCAGCAGTTACCGCGCTAGCGGACGCTACGAGCAGTACTTC.